The source of this T cell receptor beta chain is a study of blood T cell repertoires in COVID-19. Turning to the study itself: Sites across the United States, Italy and Spain contributed samples from acute and convalescent COVID-19. From T cells, B-cell-depleted T cells, or PBMCs came the material, which was cDNA or gDNA.

The germline V gene encodes CDR1 MNHEY and CDR2 SVGEGT. The V end lost 0 bases, the J end lost 5 bases, and 17 bases lay between the germline ends. The CDR3 consists of 17 residues. The method was immunoSEQ multiplex PCR; TCRdb's version includes in-frame clones alone and lacks a portion of them. The sample carries roughly 520,000 clones, approximately 88% recorded once. Individuals drawn from approximately 26 US areas were about 18 to 89 years old. The receptor comes from a woman between 40 and 55 years old who had recovered from COVID-19. This chain links TRBV6-2 or TRBV6-3 with TRBJ2-1; D unclear. Sequencing was carried out using PBMCs or T cells enriched from blood (not recorded which). CDR3 in DNA: TGTGCCAGCAGTTACTCAATCGAATCCCGCACTAACAATGAGCAGTTCTTC. It specifies CASSYSIESRTNNEQFF.